Sequencing of this T cell receptor (beta chain) was carried out in a study of T-cell reconstitution after alpha-beta-depleted transplantation in children. The CDR3 covers 13 residues. Trimming pared 0 bases from V and 1 base from J, leaving 5 bases between. The germline CDR1 and CDR2 sequences are SGHRS and YFSETQ. This clonotype was seen repeatedly, ten times or more. Preparation of the TCRbeta library used unique molecular identifiers. TCRdb recomputed calls from the PCR reads with MiXCR, one row per CDR3 protein. This table holds some 70,000 distinct CDR3 sequences, about 7% found once. The chain recombines TRBV5-1 with TRBJ2-7; D call uncertain. The specimen comprised PBMCs from the stem cell graft donor, sampled from the stem cell graft. This clonotype was obtained from a human donor who donated a stem cell graft to a child with acute lymphoblastic leukemia. CDR3 sequence reads: CASSLAESYEQYF. In nucleotides, the CDR3 is TGCGCCAGCAGCTTGGCCGAATCCTACGAGCAGTACTTC.